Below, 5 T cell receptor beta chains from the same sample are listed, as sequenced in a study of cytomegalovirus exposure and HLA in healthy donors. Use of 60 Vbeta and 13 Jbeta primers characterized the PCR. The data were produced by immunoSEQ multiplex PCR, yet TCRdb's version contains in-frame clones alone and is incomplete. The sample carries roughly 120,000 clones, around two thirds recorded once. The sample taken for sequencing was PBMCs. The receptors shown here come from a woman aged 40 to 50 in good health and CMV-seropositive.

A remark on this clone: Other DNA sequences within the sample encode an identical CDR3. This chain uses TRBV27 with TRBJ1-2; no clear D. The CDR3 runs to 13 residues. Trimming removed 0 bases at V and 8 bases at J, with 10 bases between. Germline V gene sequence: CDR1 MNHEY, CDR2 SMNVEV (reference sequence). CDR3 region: CASSLSSGSGYTF. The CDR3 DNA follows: TGTGCCAGCAGTTTATCGAGCGGATCCGGCTACACCTTC.

DNA of the CDR3: TGTGCCAGCAGCCCACTAGCGGGAGGGCGGGGCGAACAGTTCTTC. This encodes CASSPLAGGRGEQFF. The V gene is TRBV4-2, the J gene TRBJ2-1; 13 bases line up with TRBD2. The CDR3 runs to 15 residues. The V and J ends lost 4 bases and 13 bases, in that order; junction bases with no gene match: 10. In germline, CDR1 is LGHNA, CDR2 YNFKEQ.

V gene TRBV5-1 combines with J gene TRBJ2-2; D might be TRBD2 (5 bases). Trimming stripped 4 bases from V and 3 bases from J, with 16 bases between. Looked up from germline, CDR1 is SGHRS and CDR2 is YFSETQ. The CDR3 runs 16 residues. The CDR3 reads CASSATEARDTGELFF. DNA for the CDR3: TGCGCCAGCAGCGCAACAGAGGCGAGGGACACCGGGGAGCTGTTTTTT.

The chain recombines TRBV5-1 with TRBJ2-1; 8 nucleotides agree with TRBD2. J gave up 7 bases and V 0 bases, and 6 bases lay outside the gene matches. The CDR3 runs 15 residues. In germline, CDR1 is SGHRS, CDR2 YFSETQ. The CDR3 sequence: CASSLEQGGGNEQFF. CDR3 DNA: TGCGCCAGCAGCTTGGAACAGGGCGGGGGGAATGAGCAGTTCTTC. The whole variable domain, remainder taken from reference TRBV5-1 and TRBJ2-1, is KAGVTQTPRYLIKTRGQQVTLSCSPISGHRSVSWYQQTPGQGLQFLFEYFSETQRNKGNFPGRFSGRQFSNSRSEMNVSTLELGDSALYLCASSLEQGGGNEQFFGPGTRLTVL.

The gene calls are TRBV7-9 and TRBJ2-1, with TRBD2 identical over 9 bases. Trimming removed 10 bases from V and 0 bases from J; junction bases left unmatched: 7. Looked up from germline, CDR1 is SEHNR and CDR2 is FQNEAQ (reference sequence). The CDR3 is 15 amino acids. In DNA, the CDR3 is TGTGCCACCCGACTAGCGGCGAACTCCTACAATGAGCAGTTCTTC. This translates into CATRLAANSYNEQFF.